This T cell receptor (beta chain) came from a study of naive and memory T cell subsets. General study results and limits: Possibly reflecting memory cells re-expressing CD45RA, a few larger clonotypes occurred in naive repertoires, especially CD8. No ground truth validated the naive and memory repertoire findings.

This clonotype was seen only a few times. Its antigen remains unknown. Germline CDR1 MGHDK, CDR2 SYGVNS. The CDR3 runs to 14 residues. V lost 1 base and J 8 bases, leaving 11 bases between the germline ends. Two oligonucleotides, mixed equimolar, formed the beta constant-region primer covering TRBC1 and TRBC2. Ligated cDNA was amplified by four rounds of PCR with nested alpha and beta constant-region primers and SP2. A 12-nucleotide UMI and the SP2 primer were added to the cDNA 3' end by oligonucleotide ligation. TCRdb re-derived calls from the UMI-ligation and nested PCR reads in MiXCR, one entry per CDR3 protein. The table has approximately 80,000 distinct CDR3 sequences, approximately 9.2% seen once.

V is TRBV25-1 and J is TRBJ2-2, with D possibly being TRBD2 (6 bases). The specimen sequenced was naive CD8+ T cells from blood. This TCR came from a human donor in good health. The CDR3 loop is CASSEFTSRGELFF. The CDR3 DNA follows: TGTGCCAGCAGTGAATTTACTAGCCGAGGGGAGCTGTTTTTT.